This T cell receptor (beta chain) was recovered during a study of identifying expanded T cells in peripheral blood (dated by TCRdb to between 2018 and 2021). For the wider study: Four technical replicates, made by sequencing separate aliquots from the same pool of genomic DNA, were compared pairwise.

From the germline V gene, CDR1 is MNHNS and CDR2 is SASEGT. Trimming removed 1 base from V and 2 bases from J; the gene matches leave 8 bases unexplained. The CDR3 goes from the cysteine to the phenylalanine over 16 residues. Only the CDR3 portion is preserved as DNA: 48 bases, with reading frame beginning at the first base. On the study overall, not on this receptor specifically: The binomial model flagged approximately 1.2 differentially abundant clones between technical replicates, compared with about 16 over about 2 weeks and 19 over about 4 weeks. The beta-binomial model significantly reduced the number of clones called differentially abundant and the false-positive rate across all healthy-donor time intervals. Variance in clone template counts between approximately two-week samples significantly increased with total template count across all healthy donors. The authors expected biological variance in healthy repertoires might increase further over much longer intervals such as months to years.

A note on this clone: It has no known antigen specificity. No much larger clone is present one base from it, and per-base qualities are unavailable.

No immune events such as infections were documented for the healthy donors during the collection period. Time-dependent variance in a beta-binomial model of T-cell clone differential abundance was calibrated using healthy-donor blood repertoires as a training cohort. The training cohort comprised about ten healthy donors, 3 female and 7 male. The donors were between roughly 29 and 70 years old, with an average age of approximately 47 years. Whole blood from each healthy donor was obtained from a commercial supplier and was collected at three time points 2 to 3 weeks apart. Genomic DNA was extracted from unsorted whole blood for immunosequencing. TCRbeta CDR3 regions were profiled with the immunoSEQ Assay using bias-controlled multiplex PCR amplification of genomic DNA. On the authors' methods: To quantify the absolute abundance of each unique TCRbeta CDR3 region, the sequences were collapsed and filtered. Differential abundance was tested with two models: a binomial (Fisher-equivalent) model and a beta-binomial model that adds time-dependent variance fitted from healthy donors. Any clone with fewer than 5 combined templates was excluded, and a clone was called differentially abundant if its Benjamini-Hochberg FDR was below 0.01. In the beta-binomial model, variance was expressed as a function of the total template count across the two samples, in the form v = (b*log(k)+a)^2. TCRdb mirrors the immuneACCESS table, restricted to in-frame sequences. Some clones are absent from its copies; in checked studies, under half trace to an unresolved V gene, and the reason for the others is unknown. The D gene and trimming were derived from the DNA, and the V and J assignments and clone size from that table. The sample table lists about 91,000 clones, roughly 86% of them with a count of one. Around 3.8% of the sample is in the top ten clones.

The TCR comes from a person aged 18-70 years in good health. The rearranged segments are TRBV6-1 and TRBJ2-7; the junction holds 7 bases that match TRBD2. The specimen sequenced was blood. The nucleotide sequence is TGTGCCAGCAGTGAAGATTTGCGGGAGCCAACCTACGAGCAGTACTTC. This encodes CASSEDLREPTYEQYF.